This is a list of T cell receptor beta chains from one sample in a study of long-term antiretroviral therapy in people with HIV. The assay was immunoSEQ multiplex PCR, and TCRdb's table has in-frame clones only and misses some. This sample carries 26,000 or so clones, around 80% of them seen once, and the ten largest clones take about a tenth. The sequencing here drew on unsorted PBMCs, taken 1.5 years before starting antiretroviral therapy. The receptors stem from a man between 18 and 29 years old with HIV. CDR3s include the opening cysteine and the closing phenylalanine or tryptophan. A D gene is named only where the DNA matches it firmly. The listing skips clone size in some rows; elsewhere it reads once, few, many or a size class.

CDR3,DNA,size,D,V,J
CSAGGPYEQYF,TGCAGTGCTGGAGGACCCTACGAGCAGTACTTC,-,-,TRBV20-1,TRBJ2-7
CASSQSSGTSTDTQYF,TGCGCCAGCAGCCAATCTAGCGGGACCTCCACAGATACGCAGTATTTT,-,TRBD2,TRBV4-1,TRBJ2-3
CASSHWAGVSAKNIQYF,TGCGCCAGCAGCCATTGGGCAGGGGTGTCAGCCAAAAACATTCAGTACTTC,-,-,TRBV4-1,TRBJ2-4
CSVEASGGASGELFF,TGCAGCGTTGAGGCTAGCGGGGGGGCCTCCGGGGAGCTGTTTTTT,-,TRBD2,TRBV29-1,TRBJ2-2
CASRIRDSQYF,TGTGCCAGCAGGATCCGGGACAGCCAGTATTTT,-,TRBD1,TRBV6-6,TRBJ2-3
CASSLARRINTEAFF,TGCGCCAGCAGCTTGGCCCGGAGGATTAACACTGAAGCTTTCTTT,-,-,TRBV5-1,TRBJ1-1
CASSLVGLAGVTDTQYF,TGTGCCAGCAGCCTAGTAGGACTAGCGGGAGTGACAGATACGCAGTATTTT,-,TRBD2,TRBV13,TRBJ2-3
CASSPRSGDEQFF,TGTGCCAGCAGCCCCAGATCAGGGGATGAGCAGTTCTTC,-,-,TRBV7-9,TRBJ2-1
CASSKVVPRNSPPGGNGYTF,TGTGCCAGCAGCAAAGTGGTGCCGCGGAACAGCCCACCAGGTGGGAATGGCTACACCTTC,-,-,TRBV21-1,TRBJ1-2
CASSGADKGYTEAFF,TGTGCCAGCAGTGGGGCCGACAAGGGGTACACTGAAGCTTTCTTT,few,-,TRBV28,TRBJ1-1
CASRRGIHEQYF,TGTGCCAGCAGGCGGGGGATCCACGAGCAGTACTTC,-,TRBD2,TRBV25-1,TRBJ2-7
CASSQDPGGRDEQYF,TGCGCCAGCAGCCAAGATCCGGGCGGGAGGGACGAGCAGTACTTC,-,TRBD2,TRBV4-1,TRBJ2-7
CASSPTGSTNEKLFF,TGTGCCAGCAGCCCCACAGGGTCAACTAATGAAAAACTGTTTTTT,-,-,TRBV7-6,TRBJ1-4
CASSRASTDTQYF,TGTGCCAGCAGTCGGGCCAGCACAGATACGCAGTATTTT,-,-,TRBV7-2,TRBJ2-3
CASSLYLTGKEQYF,TGCGCCAGCAGTCTCTATCTGACTGGCAAGGAGCAGTACTTC,once,-,TRBV4-1,TRBJ2-7
CAWSLGQSSYNEQFF,TGTGCCTGGAGTTTGGGACAGAGCTCCTACAATGAGCAGTTCTTC,-,TRBD1,TRBV30,TRBJ2-1
CASSASASFSYEQYF,TGTGCCAGCAGCGCCAGCGCTTCCTTCTCCTACGAGCAGTACTTC,-,-,TRBV9,TRBJ2-7
CASSFTAPMNTEAFF,TGCGCCAGCAGCTTTACAGCTCCGATGAACACTGAAGCTTTCTTT,-,-,TRBV5-1,TRBJ1-1
CASSLSDTQYF,TGTGCCAGCAGCTTATCAGATACGCAGTATTTT,-,-,TRBV5-6,TRBJ2-3
CASSGRTAGEKLFF,TGTGCCAGCAGCGGAAGGACTGCGGGTGAAAAACTGTTTTTT,-,-,TRBV21-1,TRBJ1-4
CASSRTGTLYNEQFF,TGTGCCAGCAGCCGCACCGGGACACTCTACAATGAGCAGTTCTTC,-,-,TRBV13,TRBJ2-1
CASRTDRYSYNEQFF,TGTGCCAGCAGGACCGACAGGTACTCCTACAATGAGCAGTTCTTC,-,-,TRBV6-6,TRBJ2-1
CASSFWRAGEQYF,TGTGCCAGCAGCTTTTGGAGGGCTGGCGAGCAGTACTTC,once,-,TRBV7-8,TRBJ2-7
CASSLQGYTEAFF,TGTGCCAGCAGCTTACAGGGATATACTGAAGCTTTCTTT,-,-,TRBV9,TRBJ1-1
CASSQKWTGSIYNEQFF,TGTGCCAGCAGCCAAAAGTGGACAGGATCGATCTACAATGAGCAGTTCTTC,-,TRBD1,TRBV4-2,TRBJ2-1
CASGEGYEQYF,TGTGCTAGTGGTGAGGGCTACGAGCAGTACTTC,-,-,TRBV12-5,TRBJ2-7
CASSRRDRQNTEAFF,TGTGCCAGCAGCCGCCGGGACAGGCAGAACACTGAAGCTTTCTTT,-,TRBD1,TRBV11-1,TRBJ1-1
CASKRELDEQYF,TGTGCCAGCAAGCGGGAGCTAGACGAGCAGTACTTC,-,TRBD2,TRBV6-6,TRBJ2-7
CASSEFGNSPLHF,TGTGCCTCCTCCGAATTCGGTAATTCACCCCTCCACTTT,few,-,TRBV30,TRBJ1-6
CASSQDPGEWAGELFF,TGCGCCAGCAGCCAAGATCCGGGGGAATGGGCCGGGGAGCTGTTTTTT,-,-,TRBV4-1,TRBJ2-2
CASSTYEQYF,TGTGCCAGCAGCACCTACGAGCAGTACTTC,-,-,TRBV6-1,TRBJ2-7
CASSLGGNYGYTF,TGTGCCAGCAGCTTGGGCGGAAACTATGGCTACACCTTC,-,-,TRBV7-9,TRBJ1-2
CATRRLAGAYNEQFF,TGTGCCACCAGGAGACTAGCGGGAGCCTACAATGAGCAGTTCTTC,-,TRBD2,TRBV15,TRBJ2-1
CASSPGQTRETQYF,TGTGCCAGCTCACCCGGGCAGACTCGGGAGACCCAGTACTTC,-,-,TRBV18,TRBJ2-5
CASSQAGGIETQYF,TGTGCCAGCAGCCAAGCGGGGGGAATTGAGACCCAGTACTTC,-,TRBD2,TRBV4-2,TRBJ2-5